Here is one T cell receptor beta chain with its context. This clonotype was seen many times. Its antigen remains unidentified. The sample holds no much larger clone one base away, and base qualities are not on file. These data come from a study of T cells in Graves' hyperthyroidism and ophthalmopathy (dated by TCRdb to about 2019). At the level of the whole study: Peripheral blood samples were taken at initial diagnosis, before any treatment was given. The 75 to 100 discovery patients were divided at random into training and test sets in a 7:3 ratio. The study also compared thyroid tissue and blood T-cell repertoires from about six Graves' hyperthyroidism patients. To identify distinguishing TCR V-J signatures, a discovery cohort of about 100 patients was used, comprising some 43 with Graves' ophthalmopathy and some 60 with stable Graves' hyperthyroidism. The paper reports TCR Vbeta CDR3 sequencing of about 140 peripheral blood samples: under 45 ophthalmopathy, about 75 hyperthyroidism and around 17 progressor patients. Prospective prediction of ophthalmopathy was tested in an independent validation cohort consisting of 18 to 20 hyperthyroidism patients and around 16 patients who later progressed to ophthalmopathy. Following sampling, methimazole starting at 30 mg daily was given to hyperthyroidism patients, and high-dose intravenous methylprednisolone was given to ophthalmopathy patients.

The TCR beta CDR3 regions were amplified from RNA transcripts. The first round of RT-PCR for the TCR CDR3 was performed with the HTBI primer set and the Qiagen OneStep RT-PCR kit. Libraries were constructed in a second round of multiplex PCR, after which size selection and purification were carried out. Sequencing of the libraries was done on an Illumina HiSeq2000 using paired-end 100 bp reads. As for how the authors treated the data: SOAPnuke was used to process the raw data, throwing out any read that contained adapters or uncalled bases, had a mean Phred below 15, or lacked an exact constant-primer or identifier match. High-quality paired reads were merged using COPE v1.2.5, and each unique nucleotide sequence was defined as a clonotype. Clonotypes were aligned to IMGT TRBV, TRBD and TRBJ reference segments using MiTCR v1.1. Only V-J combinations with frequency above 0.0001, covering 99.2% of repertoires, were analysed. A TCS score was defined as the ratio of F50 (clonal expansion) to E x V (chaos), with BLOSUM62-based TCRdist applied between CDR3 peptides within each V-J. Welch's t-statistics and random forest reduced 500 to 650 V-J features to roughly 13, which were used in a naive Bayes classifier (R e1071). TCRdb itself trimmed the public reads at Q25 with fastp, ran MiXCR and retained productive beta chains. All rows with the same CDR3 protein become a single entry with the most common DNA and genes. The V and J calls here are based on TCRdb, not the publication. The sample contains about 360,000 distinct CDR3 sequences, 19% of them found a single time. Approximately 4% of the sample belongs to the ten largest clones.

The germline V gene (reference sequence) provides CDR1 DFQATT and CDR2 SNEGSKA. Counted from cysteine to phenylalanine, this CDR3 has 13 amino acids. Only CDR3 DNA is held: 39 bases, read in frame from base 1. V is shortened by 3 bases, J by 1 base, and the region joining them spans 7 bases. Stable Graves' hyperthyroidism was defined as the absence of progression to ophthalmopathy over 18 months of follow-up. The hyperthyroidism patients were between 18 and 65 years old and newly diagnosed, with a disease duration of less than 2 months. Exclusion was applied to patients with uncontrolled infections, other autoimmune diseases, pregnancy or lactation. Diagnoses were established on the basis of clinical symptoms, serum thyroxine and TRAb, thyroid ultrasound, and orbital computed tomography. PBMCs were separated from roughly 9.3 ml of fresh peripheral blood using Ficoll-Paque density gradient centrifugation. Trizol reagent was used to extract total RNA, and RNA quality was then checked on an Agilent 2100 Bioanalyzer.

Summary of the overall study and its limitations: Sample size was not statistically predetermined, and investigators were not blinded to group allocation. In validation, the model predicted progression to ophthalmopathy a median of about 5.9 months before onset, with roughly 68% sensitivity and roughly 73% specificity. In cross-validation, a model built on a 13 V-J signature told ophthalmopathy apart from stable hyperthyroidism with 85% to 90% sensitivity and roughly 81% specificity, and in testing the same model reached 80%/75%. Blood samples also contained most of the expanded thyroid clonotypes (frequency above 0.001), which suggests that blood repertoires may reflect thyroid immune responses.

This receptor was obtained from a woman aged 18-29 years with Graves' hyperthyroidism. The rearrangement combines TRBV20-1 with TRBJ1-5; no D segment can be confidently identified. Sequenced input: blood. The nucleotides read TGCAGTGCTAGTACCCAGAGCAATCAGCCCCAGCATTTT. It translates to CSASTQSNQPQHF.